A single sample gave rise to the 5 T cell receptor beta chains below, sequenced in a study of shared clonotypes between healthy human individuals (dated by TCRdb to about 2020). The library was prepared using the immunoSEQ multiplex PCR assay. TCRdb mirrors the immuneACCESS table, restricted to in-frame sequences. Some clones are absent from its copies; in checked studies, under half trace to an unresolved V gene, and the reason for the others is unknown. The sample includes 300,000 to 350,000 clones, with 73% observed a single time. The top ten clones comprise roughly 10% of the sample. Source material: memory CD4+ T cells sorted from blood. According to the study, the label for this sample's cell subset or site signals: CD45RA-negative fraction. The receptors derive from a man aged 25-40 years in good health.

This sequence joins TRBV19 and TRBJ1-1; 7 positions agree with TRBD1. CDR3 length: 13 residues. The V and J ends lost 5 bases and 5 bases, in that order; junction bases with no gene match: 5. Germline assignment: CDR1 LNHDA and CDR2 SQIVND (reference sequence). In nucleotides, the CDR3 is TGTGCCAGTAGTCAGGGGGGGATAACTGAAGCTTTCTTT. Its translation: CASSQGGITEAFF.

The rearrangement uses TRBV7-3 and TRBJ2-1, with 7 bases aligning to TRBD2. This CDR3 is built from 17 residues. The J segment lost 7 bases and the V segment lost 5 bases, leaving 17 bases of the junction unmatched. Germline V CDR1 and CDR2: SGHTA, FQGTGA. CDR3 coding DNA: TGTGCCAGCAGCCCAGGGACTGGAGCGGGGATTTGGAATGAGCAGTTCTTC. This encodes CASSPGTGAGIWNEQFF.

CDR3 coding DNA: TGCAGTGTAGGAACTAATGAAAAACTGTTTTTT. This gives the protein CSVGTNEKLFF. V is TRBV20-1 and J is TRBJ1-4; no firm D call. The CDR3 covers 11 residues. Germline loops: CDR1 DFQATT, CDR2 SNEGSKA (reference sequence). Trimming left V 7 bases short and J 1 base short, with 4 bases between.

This rearrangement joins TRBV7-8 to TRBJ2-7; D is perhaps TRBD1 (6 bases). Looked up from germline, CDR1 is SGHVS and CDR2 is FQNEAQ. The CDR3 loop spans 17 amino acids. V lost 4 bases, J lost 0 bases, and 19 bases lay in between. The CDR3 loop is CASSSSPRQATSYEQYF. The CDR3, as DNA: TGTGCCAGCAGCTCTAGCCCCCGACAGGCTACCTCCTACGAGCAGTACTTC.

CDR3 sequence: CASSQTGDSYNEQFF. The CDR3 bases are TGTGCCAGCAGCCAAACCGGGGATTCCTACAATGAGCAGTTCTTC. The J gene is TRBJ2-1, the V gene TRBV5-4; D possibly corresponds to TRBD2 (5 bases). The CDR3 consists of 15 residues. Trimming removed 4 bases at V and 1 base at J, with 12 bases between. The germline gives CDR1 SGHNT, CDR2 YYREEE (reference sequence).